The rows below give T cell receptor beta chains drawn from one sample of a study of OX40 agonist ivuxolimab in advanced cancers. Profiled with immunoSEQ multiplex PCR; TCRdb holds only in-frame clones, not every one. The data show 50,000 or so clones, around 90% seen once. Here the sequenced sample was CD4+ or CD8+ T cells sorted from blood, taken in a trial of the OX40 agonist ivuxolimab. These TCRs come from an adult with an advanced solid tumor such as melanoma, head and neck, liver or kidney cancer. CDR3s include the opening cysteine and the closing phenylalanine or tryptophan.

v_gene	j_gene	CDR3aa
TRBV27	TRBJ1-2	CASSFYSNYGYTF
TRBV5-6	TRBJ2-1	CASSGTREGTRSYNEQFF
TRBV9	TRBJ1-3	CASSVENTIYF
TRBV15	TRBJ1-2	CATSRGSEDTVNYGYTF
TRBV18	TRBJ1-4	CASSPEGTFEKLFF
TRBV7-9	TRBJ1-1	CASSLGEDEAFF
TRBV5-4	TRBJ2-7	CASSLIPTYEQYF
TRBV10-1	TRBJ2-5	CASSELASANQYF
TRBV5-1	TRBJ1-2	CASSLWQGNDYGYTF
TRBV6-5	TRBJ2-1	CASSYAREQFF
TRBV7-6	TRBJ2-3	CASSETSGRRADTQYF
TRBV4-1	TRBJ2-7	CASSANIRRSYEQYF
TRBV28	TRBJ1-4	CASSWAIHEKLFF
TRBV7-9	TRBJ1-6	CASSLNPQNSPLHF
TRBV6-5	TRBJ2-7	CASSLQGSYEQYF
TRBV14	TRBJ2-1	CASSQTSWLENEQFF
TRBV7-9	TRBJ2-2	CASSLIAGDNTGELFF
TRBV10-1	TRBJ1-1	CASSELAGGPEAFF
TRBV27	TRBJ2-1	CASSLSENNEQFF
TRBV7-8	TRBJ2-7	CASSLSGRTYEQYF
TRBV9	TRBJ2-2	CASSVSGGRVTGELFF
TRBV7-2	TRBJ2-5	CASSYDRPQETQYF
TRBV27	TRBJ2-7	CASKSQTSGMYEQYF
TRBV19	TRBJ1-5	CASSIGTGDQPQHF
TRBV21-1	TRBJ2-7	CASTRDRTYEQYF
TRBV27	TRBJ1-5	CASSSSRDRVSQPQHF
TRBV28	TRBJ1-1	CASRVTGTAYTEAFF
TRBV14	TRBJ2-5	CASSQDEWGRETQYF
TRBV6-5	TRBJ1-1	CASNKQGPHTEAFF
TRBV30	TRBJ2-2	CAWSVLADYTGELFF
TRBV5-5	TRBJ1-5	CASSSLSGQTDQPQHF
TRBV7-9	TRBJ2-7	CASSSPRDRGPYEQYF
TRBV28	TRBJ1-4	CASSSGTAGEKLFF
TRBV19	TRBJ1-1	CASSISMRTGEAFF
TRBV11-2	TRBJ1-6	CASSPEDRGLNSPLHF